These 24 T cell receptor beta chains were sequenced from one sample in a study of T cell repertoires in cytomegalovirus infection. TCRdb fed the reads into MiXCR, producing one record per CDR3 protein. The sample consists of around 340,000 distinct CDR3 sequences, approximately 32% of them appearing once. Antigens of these TCRs are unknown. The material sequenced was cultured PBMCs, taken from culture after CMV antigen stimulation. The receptors originated from a human donor in good health (CMV status not recorded). Some clones in this sample may be carry-over from other donors' samples.

The rearrangement uses TRBV4-2 and TRBJ1-2, with 7 bases that match TRBD1. CDR3 length: 15 residues. The V segment lost 5 bases and the J segment 0 bases; nucleotides outside the gene matches: 6. CDR1 and CDR2 (germline): LGHNA, YNFKEQ. CDR3 bases: TGTGCCAGCAGCGATCTACAGGGGACTAACTATGGCTACACCTTC. This translates into CASSDLQGTNYGYTF.

There are a few counts of this clonotype. The V and J genes are TRBV7-9 and TRBJ2-7; possibly TRBD2 for D (7 bases). Trimming cost V 5 bases and J 4 bases, with 15 bases left between them. Germline-derived CDR1 and CDR2 are SEHNR and FQNEAQ (reference sequence). The CDR3 length is 14 residues. CDR3: CASSARGLNYEQYF. The CDR3 nucleotides read TGTGCCAGCAGCGCGCGGGGGCTAAATTACGAGCAGTACTTC. The entire variable domain, with the rest obtained from reference TRBV7-9 and TRBJ2-7, is as follows: DTGVSQNPRHKITKRGQNVTFRCDPISEHNRLYWYRQTLGQGPEFLTYFQNEAQLEKSRLLSDRFSAERPKGSFSTLEIQRTEQGDSAMYLCASSARGLNYEQYFGPGTRLTVT.

The chain employs TRBV20-1 and TRBJ2-5, with 9 bases fitting TRBD2. The CDR3 contains 13 residues. After removal of 4 bases from V and 5 bases from J, the junction contained 5 bases not matched to a gene. From germline, CDR1 is DFQATT and CDR2 SNEGSKA (reference sequence). The CDR3 sequence is CSAIAGVEETQYF. The CDR3 DNA sequence: TGCAGTGCTATAGCGGGAGTAGAGGAGACCCAGTACTTC.

There are a few counts of this clonotype. The chain couples TRBV19 to TRBJ2-1; D is possibly TRBD2 (6 bases). The CDR3 length is 14 residues. With 6 bases removed from V and 7 bases from J, the gap between germline ends came to 16 bases. The V gene's germline CDR1 is LNHDA and CDR2 SQIVND (reference sequence). The CDR3 DNA is TGTGCCAGTAGCCCCCGGGGGTTCAGTAATGAGCAGTTCTTC. As protein: CASSPRGFSNEQFF.

The chain has TRBV10-2 and TRBJ2-2; D may match TRBD1 or TRBD2 (7 bases each). The V gene lost 6 bases and the J gene lost 3 bases, with 32 bases spanning the gap. The germline gives CDR1 WSHSY, CDR2 SAAADI. CDR3 length: 21 residues. In DNA, the CDR3 is TGCGCCAGCAGCAAGGGGGCGGGGGTGAATCGTTGGTATTGGGACACCGGGGAGCTGTTTTTT. Amino acid sequence: CASSKGAGVNRWYWDTGELFF.

The sample holds many counts of this clonotype. J is TRBJ2-5 and V is TRBV7-2; tentatively, D is TRBD1 (6 bases). This CDR3 has 15 amino acids. The V gene lost 5 bases and the J gene lost 2 bases, with 15 bases spanning the gap. Germline loops: CDR1 SGHTA, CDR2 FQGNSA. The CDR3 is CASSTWDTEQETQYF. In DNA, the CDR3 is TGTGCCAGCAGCACCTGGGACACCGAACAAGAGACCCAGTACTTC.

J is TRBJ1-5 and V is TRBV12-3 or TRBV12-4; D gene ambiguous. This CDR3 contains 13 residues. V was pared by 6 bases and J by 5 bases, with 11 bases between. DNA of the CDR3: TGTGCCAGCAGGGGTCTGGGAGATCAGCCCCAGCATTTT. This translates into CASRGLGDQPQHF.

This clonotype has just a few counts. The chain couples TRBV7-9 to TRBJ2-2, with D perhaps assigned TRBD1 or TRBD2 (5 bases each). The V and J ends lost 2 bases and 3 bases respectively, with 10 bases between them. This CDR3 has 15 amino acids. CDR1 and CDR2 (germline): SEHNR, FQNEAQ (reference sequence). CDR3 protein: CASSLPQGDTGELFF. CDR3 in DNA: TGTGCCAGCAGCTTACCTCAGGGAGACACCGGGGAGCTGTTTTTT.

This clonotype appeared a few times. The chain carries TRBV24-1 and TRBJ2-2; D could derive from TRBD1 or TRBD2 (5 bases each). V gave up 3 bases and J gave up 4 bases, with 14 bases separating them. This CDR3 has 16 residues. Germline V gene sequence: CDR1 KGHDR, CDR2 SFDVKD. The DNA for the CDR3 is TGTGCCACCAGTGATCATAGACAGACTACCACCGGGGAGCTGTTTTTT. Translation: CATSDHRQTTTGELFF.

V gene TRBV5-4 combines with J gene TRBJ1-2; D unclear. V was trimmed by 2 bases and J by 8 bases, leaving 10 bases between them. CDR1 is SGHNT, CDR2 YYREEE, per germline (reference sequence). This CDR3 region has 12 residues. This CDR3 reads CASSFERYGYTF. For the CDR3, the DNA is TGTGCCAGCAGCTTCGAACGATACGGCTACACCTTC. Full variable domain (outside the CDR3, taken from reference TRBV5-4 and TRBJ1-2): ETGVTQSPTHLIKTRGQQVTLRCSSQSGHNTVSWYQQALGQGPQFIFQYYREEENGRGNFPPRFSGLQFPNYSSELNVNALELDDSALYLCASSFERYGYTFGSGTRLTVV.

V and J are TRBV4-2 and TRBJ1-1, with D unresolved. The CDR3 totals 14 residues. V was shortened by 2 bases and J by 0 bases, with 7 bases between the two germline ends. Per the germline V gene, CDR1 is LGHNA and CDR2 is YNFKEQ. CDR3 nucleotide sequence: TGTGCCAGCAGCCAACGGACGGTGAACACTGAAGCTTTCTTT. Protein sequence: CASSQRTVNTEAFF.

This clonotype was observed a few times. The chain links TRBV14 to TRBJ1-1; D call uncertain. V lost 3 bases to trimming and J lost 3 bases, with 2 bases between them. CDR3 length equals 11 residues. The germline V gene encodes CDR1 SGHDN and CDR2 FVKESK. CDR3 nucleotide sequence: TGTGCCAGCAGCCACGACACTGAAGCTTTCTTT. Its translation: CASSHDTEAFF. Drawing the rest from reference TRBV14 and TRBJ1-1, the complete variable domain is EAGVTQFPSHSVIEKGQTVTLRCDPISGHDNLYWYRRVMGKEIKFLLHFVKESKQDESGMPNNRFLAERTGGTYSTLKVQPAELEDSGVYFCASSHDTEAFFGQGTRLTVV.

This clonotype was counted many times. J is TRBJ2-7 and V is TRBV7-2, with 12 bases matching TRBD2. The CDR3 is made up of 17 amino acids. V trimming: 1 base; J trimming: 7 bases; junction bases outside the gene matches: 11. The germline gives CDR1 SGHTA, CDR2 FQGNSA. Here the CDR3 DNA reads TGTGCCAGCAGCTTAGACGGTCCTCGACTAGCGGGAGAAGAGCAGTACTTC. Its translation: CASSLDGPRLAGEEQYF. Filled out from reference TRBV7-2 and TRBJ2-7, the complete variable domain reads GAGVSQSPSNKVTEKGKDVELRCDPISGHTALYWYRQSLGQGLEFLIYFQGNSAPDKSGLPSDRFSAERTGGSVSTLTIQRTQQEDSAVYLCASSLDGPRLAGEEQYFGPGTRLTVT.

This chain joins TRBV28 and TRBJ2-7, with 10 nucleotides matching TRBD1. V shed 1 base and J 5 bases; nucleotides not matched to a gene: 8. Germline-derived CDR1 and CDR2 are MDHEN and SYDVKM. CDR3 length: 16 residues. CDR3: CASSLLGTGDNDEQYF. CDR3 coding DNA: TGTGCCAGCAGTTTATTAGGGACAGGGGATAACGACGAGCAGTACTTC.

The chain uses TRBV30 and TRBJ1-1; TRBD1 is a possible D gene (5 bases). CDR1 GTSNPN and CDR2 SVGIG come from the germline V gene (reference sequence). Trimming took 1 base from V and 0 from J, leaving 36 bases between them. The CDR3 has 23 amino acids. The CDR3 sequence: CAWSDDCKVFYGGLIGLNTEAFF. The CDR3, as DNA: TGTGCCTGGAGTGACGACTGTAAAGTATTTTATGGGGGGTTGATCGGCCTGAACACTGAAGCTTTCTTT.

This clonotype was seen at least ten times. The chain joins TRBV7-2 to TRBJ1-1; D gene uncertain. With 4 bases removed from V and 5 bases from J, the gap between germline ends came to 20 bases. The CDR3 has 16 amino acids. Germline V gene lookup returns CDR1 SGHTA and CDR2 FQGNSA. This chain's CDR3 is CASSSYGGPLTTEAFF. CDR3 bases: TGTGCCAGCAGCTCCTATGGCGGTCCCCTTACTACTGAAGCTTTCTTT.

This clonotype was recorded a few times. A junction boundary mismatches the germline segment, possibly from a read error. The gene calls are TRBV7-7 and TRBJ2-1, with D unresolved. Germline lookup yields CDR1 SSHAT and CDR2 FNYEAQ (reference sequence). This CDR3 spans 14 amino acids. CDR3 loop: CASSLGPGAREQFF. Written as DNA, the CDR3 is TGTGCTAGCAGCTTAGGGCCTGGTGCTCGTGAGCAGTTCTTC. Variable domain in full (rest from reference TRBV7-7 and TRBJ2-1): GAGVSQSPRYKVTKRGQDVTLRCDPISSHATLYWYQQALGQGPEFLTYFNYEAQPDKSGLPSDRFSAERPEGSISTLTIQRTEQRDSAMYRCASSLGPGAREQFFGPGTRLTVL.

The V and J genes are TRBV27 and TRBJ2-3; 9 bases map to TRBD2. Germline-derived CDR1 and CDR2 are MNHEY and SMNVEV (reference sequence). Trimming at V came to 6 bases and at J to 6 bases, leaving 13 bases not matched to a gene. The length of the CDR3 is 16 residues. The CDR3 sequence: CASSPRSGGARDTQYF. CDR3 coding DNA: TGTGCCAGCAGCCCTCGTAGCGGGGGAGCCCGGGATACGCAGTATTTT.

The rearrangement links TRBV7-8 to TRBJ1-2, with unresolved D. V dropped 1 base and J dropped 2 bases, with 8 bases sitting between them. The CDR3 spans 14 residues. CDR1 is SGHVS and CDR2 is FQNEAQ in the germline V gene. CDR3 DNA: TGTGCCAGCAGCTTAGAGGCCAGCAACTATGGCTACACCTTC. As protein: CASSLEASNYGYTF. Based on the CDR3 plus reference TRBV7-8 and TRBJ1-2, the full variable domain is GAGVSQSPRYKVAKRGQDVALRCDPISGHVSLFWYQQALGQGPEFLTYFQNEAQLDKSGLPSDRFFAERPEGSVSTLKIQRTQQEDSAVYLCASSLEASNYGYTFGSGTRLTVV.

In this sample, this clonotype turned up many times. V is TRBV10-3 and J is TRBJ2-7; 10 bases are shared with TRBD2. CDR3 size: 14 residues. With 6 bases clipped from V and 3 bases from J, the junction kept 5 bases outside the gene matches. Per germline, CDR1 ENHRY and CDR2 SYGVKD. The CDR3 loop reads CAIRVGTSDYEQYF. In DNA, the CDR3 is TGTGCCATCAGGGTCGGGACTAGCGACTACGAGCAGTACTTC.

The V and J genes are TRBV11-2 and TRBJ1-1; 11 bases map to TRBD1. Germline-derived CDR1 and CDR2 are SGHAT and FQNNGV. J was trimmed by 10 bases and V by 0 bases; bases with no gene match: 7. The CDR3 contains 15 residues. Written as DNA, the CDR3 is TGTGCCAGCAGCTTAGACGGACAGGGGGCAGGGGGAGCTTTCTTT. This gives the protein CASSLDGQGAGGAFF. Using reference TRBV11-2 and TRBJ1-1 for the parts outside the CDR3, the full variable domain is EAGVAQSPRYKIIEKRQSVAFWCNPISGHATLYWYQQILGQGPKLLIQFQNNGVVDDSQLPKDRFSAERLKGVDSTLKIQPAKLEDSAVYLCASSLDGQGAGGAFFGQGTRLTVV.

The chain links TRBV6-5 to TRBJ1-2; 7 bases align to TRBD1. Germline V gene lookup returns CDR1 MNHEY and CDR2 SVGAGI. The CDR3 extends over 15 amino acids. Losses at the gene ends were 4 bases for V and 6 bases for J; bases not matched to a gene: 11. For the CDR3, the DNA is TGTGCCAGCAGTTCACCGACAGGGTGGGGTGATGGCTACACCTTC. Its translation: CASSSPTGWGDGYTF.

This clonotype was counted between two and nine times. The V gene is TRBV19, the J gene TRBJ1-1, with TRBD1 matching over 9 bases. The V gene's germline CDR1 is LNHDA and CDR2 SQIVND (reference sequence). This CDR3 is built from 15 residues. Losses at the gene ends were 3 bases for V and 5 bases for J; bases not matched to a gene: 7. For the CDR3, the DNA is TGTGCCAGTAGTATCCACACAGGGGGCCTAACTGAAGCTTTCTTT. Translating gives CASSIHTGGLTEAFF.

The gene calls are TRBV7-6 and TRBJ2-5; possibly TRBD2 for D (5 bases). V lost 6 bases, J lost 5 bases, and 13 bases lay in between. The germline V gene encodes CDR1 SGHVS and CDR2 FNYEAQ. This CDR3 has 13 residues. The CDR3 DNA reads TGTGCCAGCAGTGTTGGGAGTTCGGAGACCCAGTACTTC. Its protein is CASSVGSSETQYF.